The source of this T cell receptor beta chain is a study of radiation and T cells in renal cell carcinoma. The ends lost 6 bases at V and 6 bases at J; junction bases unmatched: 9. This CDR3 contains 14 residues. Germline CDR1 reads KGHSH; CDR2 reads LQKENI. Time point: blood 2 weeks post-SBRT. This sample's treatment: 15 Gy SBRT to primary tumor, nephrectomy 4 weeks later. This renal cell carcinoma was of the clear cell type. Produced via immunoSEQ multiplex PCR; TCRdb's table is partial and in-frame only. The sample has tens of thousands of clones, roughly 72% seen once; the top ten hold about 7%. The V gene is TRBV18, the J gene TRBJ2-7; 9 bases agree with TRBD1. The receptor was derived from a man aged 55-75 years with renal cell carcinoma. The specimen comprised blood, sampled from a patient whose treatment included radiotherapy and nephrectomy. CDR3 in DNA: TGTGCCAGCTCCCCGGCGGGACAGGGTGGCGAGCAGTACTTC. Translation: CASSPAGQGGEQYF.